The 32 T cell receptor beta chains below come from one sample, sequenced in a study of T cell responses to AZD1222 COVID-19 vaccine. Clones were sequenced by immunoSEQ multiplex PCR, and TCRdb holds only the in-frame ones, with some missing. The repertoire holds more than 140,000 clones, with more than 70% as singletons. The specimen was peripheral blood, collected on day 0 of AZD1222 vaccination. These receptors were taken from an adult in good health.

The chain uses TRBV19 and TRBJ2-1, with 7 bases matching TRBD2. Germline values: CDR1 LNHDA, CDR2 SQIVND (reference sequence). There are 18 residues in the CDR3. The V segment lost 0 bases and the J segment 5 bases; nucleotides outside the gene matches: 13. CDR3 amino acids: CASSIDPGLTPINNEQFF. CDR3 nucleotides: TGTGCCAGTAGTATAGATCCGGGACTAACTCCCATTAACAATGAGCAGTTCTTC.

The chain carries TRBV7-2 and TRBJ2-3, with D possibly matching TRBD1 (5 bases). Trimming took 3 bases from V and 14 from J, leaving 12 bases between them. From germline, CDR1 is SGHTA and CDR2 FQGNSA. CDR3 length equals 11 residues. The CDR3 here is CASSLQGRMYF. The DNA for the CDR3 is TGTGCCAGCAGCTTGCAGGGAAGAATGTATTTT.

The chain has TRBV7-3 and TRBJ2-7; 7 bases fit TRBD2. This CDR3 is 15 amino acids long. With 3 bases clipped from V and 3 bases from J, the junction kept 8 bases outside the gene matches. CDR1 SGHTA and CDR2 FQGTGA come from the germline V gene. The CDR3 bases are TGTGCCAGCAGCTTTGGGGGGGACTACCACTACGAGCAGTACTTC. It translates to CASSFGGDYHYEQYF.

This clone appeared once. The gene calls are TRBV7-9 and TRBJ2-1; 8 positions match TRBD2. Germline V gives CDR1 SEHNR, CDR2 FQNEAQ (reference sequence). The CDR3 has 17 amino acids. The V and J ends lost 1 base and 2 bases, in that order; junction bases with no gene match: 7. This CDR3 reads CASSLVRSGRAYNEQFF. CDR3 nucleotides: TGTGCCAGCAGCTTAGTAAGGAGCGGGAGAGCCTACAATGAGCAGTTCTTC. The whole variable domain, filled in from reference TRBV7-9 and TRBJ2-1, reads DTGVSQNPRHKITKRGQNVTFRCDPISEHNRLYWYRQTLGQGPEFLTYFQNEAQLEKSRLLSDRFSAERPKGSFSTLEIQRTEQGDSAMYLCASSLVRSGRAYNEQFFGPGTRLTVL.

The CDR3 is CASSPRAAYEQYF. CDR3 nucleotide sequence: TGTGCCAGCAGCCCGCGGGCCGCCTACGAGCAGTACTTC. The gene calls are TRBV7-9 and TRBJ2-7; a weak D match, TRBD2 (5 bases). The CDR3 extends over 13 amino acids. Trimming cost V 5 bases and J 2 bases, with 10 bases left between them. Germline loops: CDR1 SEHNR, CDR2 FQNEAQ (reference sequence). Using reference TRBV7-9 and TRBJ2-7 for the parts outside the CDR3, the full variable domain is DTGVSQNPRHKITKRGQNVTFRCDPISEHNRLYWYRQTLGQGPEFLTYFQNEAQLEKSRLLSDRFSAERPKGSFSTLEIQRTEQGDSAMYLCASSPRAAYEQYFGPGTRLTVT.

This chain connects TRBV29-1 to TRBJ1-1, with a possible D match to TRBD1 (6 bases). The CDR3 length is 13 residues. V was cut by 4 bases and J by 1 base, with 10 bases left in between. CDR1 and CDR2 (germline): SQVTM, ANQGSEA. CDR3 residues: CSVAKTGNTEAFF. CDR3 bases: TGCAGCGTTGCTAAGACAGGGAACACTGAAGCTTTCTTT.

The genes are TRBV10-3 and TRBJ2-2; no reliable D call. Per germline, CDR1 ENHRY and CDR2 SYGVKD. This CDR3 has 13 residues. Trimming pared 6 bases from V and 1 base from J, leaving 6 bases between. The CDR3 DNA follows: TGTGCCATCAGCGACAAGAACACCGGGGAGCTGTTTTTT. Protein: CAISDKNTGELFF.

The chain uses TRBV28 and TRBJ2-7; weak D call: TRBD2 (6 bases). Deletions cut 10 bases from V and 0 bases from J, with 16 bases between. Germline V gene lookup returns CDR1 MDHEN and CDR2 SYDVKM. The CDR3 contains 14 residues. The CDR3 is CATYGDGSSYEQYF. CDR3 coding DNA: TGTGCCACCTACGGGGACGGGAGCTCCTACGAGCAGTACTTC.

The CDR3 DNA reads as TGCGCCAGCAGCTTGGCGGACAGGGGTGGGCCGAACACTGAAGCTTTCTTT. Translated: CASSLADRGGPNTEAFF. The chain uses TRBV5-1 and TRBJ1-1, with 9 bases that match TRBD1. V shed 0 bases, J shed 1 base, and the junction held 7 bases outside the gene matches. The CDR3 sequence is 17 residues long. CDR1 is SGHRS and CDR2 is YFSETQ in the germline V gene. The variable domain in full, completed from reference TRBV5-1 and TRBJ1-1, reads KAGVTQTPRYLIKTRGQQVTLSCSPISGHRSVSWYQQTPGQGLQFLFEYFSETQRNKGNFPGRFSGRQFSNSRSEMNVSTLELGDSALYLCASSLADRGGPNTEAFFGQGTRLTVV.

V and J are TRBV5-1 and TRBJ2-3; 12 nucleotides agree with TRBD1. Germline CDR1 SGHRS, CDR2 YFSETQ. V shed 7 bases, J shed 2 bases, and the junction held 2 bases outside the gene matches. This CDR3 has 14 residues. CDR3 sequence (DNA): TGCGCCAGCCGGGACAGGGGGCCCACAGATACGCAGTATTTT. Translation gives CASRDRGPTDTQYF.

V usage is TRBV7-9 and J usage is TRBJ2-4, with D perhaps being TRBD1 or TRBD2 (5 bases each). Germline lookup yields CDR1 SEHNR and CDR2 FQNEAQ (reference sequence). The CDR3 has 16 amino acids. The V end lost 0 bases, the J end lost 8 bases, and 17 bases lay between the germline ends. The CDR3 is CASSLAPRQPRDIQYF. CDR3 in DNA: TGTGCCAGCAGCTTAGCGCCCCGACAGCCGCGGGACATTCAGTACTTC.

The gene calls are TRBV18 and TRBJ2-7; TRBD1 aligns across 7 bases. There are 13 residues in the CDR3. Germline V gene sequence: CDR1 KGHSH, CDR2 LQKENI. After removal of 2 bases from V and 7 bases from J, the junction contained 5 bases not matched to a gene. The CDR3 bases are TGTGCCAGCTCACCATTAGACAGGGTTGAGCAGTACTTC. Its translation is CASSPLDRVEQYF.

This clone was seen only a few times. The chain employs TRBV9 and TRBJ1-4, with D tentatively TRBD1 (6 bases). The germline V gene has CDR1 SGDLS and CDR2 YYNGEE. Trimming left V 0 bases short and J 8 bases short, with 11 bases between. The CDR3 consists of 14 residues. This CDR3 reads CASSVGVGGEKLFF. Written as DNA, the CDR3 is TGTGCCAGCAGCGTAGGAGTAGGGGGGGAAAAACTGTTTTTT.

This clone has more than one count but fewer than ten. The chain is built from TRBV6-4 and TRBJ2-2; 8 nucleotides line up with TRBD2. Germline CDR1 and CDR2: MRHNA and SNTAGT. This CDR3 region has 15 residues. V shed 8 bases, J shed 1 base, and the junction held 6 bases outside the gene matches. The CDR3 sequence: CASALTSGNTGELFF. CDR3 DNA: TGTGCCAGCGCTTTAACTAGCGGGAACACCGGGGAGCTGTTTTTT.

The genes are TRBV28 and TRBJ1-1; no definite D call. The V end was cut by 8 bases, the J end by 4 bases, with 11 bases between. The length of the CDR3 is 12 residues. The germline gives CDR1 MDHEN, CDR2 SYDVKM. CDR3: CASLSGFTEAFF. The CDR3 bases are TGTGCCAGCCTTTCCGGGTTCACTGAAGCTTTCTTT. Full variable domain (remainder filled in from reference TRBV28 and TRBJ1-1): DVKVTQSSRYLVKRTGEKVFLECVQDMDHENMFWYRQDPGLGLRLIYFSYDVKMKEKGDIPEGYSVSREKKERFSLILESASTNQTSMYLCASLSGFTEAFFGQGTRLTVV.

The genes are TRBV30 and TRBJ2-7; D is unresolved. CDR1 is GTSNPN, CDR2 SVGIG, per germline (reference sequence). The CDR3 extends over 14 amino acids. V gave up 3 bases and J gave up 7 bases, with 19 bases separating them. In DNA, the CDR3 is TGTGCCTGGAGAGTTAGAGGACGACCCTTAGAGCAGTACTTC. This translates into CAWRVRGRPLEQYF.

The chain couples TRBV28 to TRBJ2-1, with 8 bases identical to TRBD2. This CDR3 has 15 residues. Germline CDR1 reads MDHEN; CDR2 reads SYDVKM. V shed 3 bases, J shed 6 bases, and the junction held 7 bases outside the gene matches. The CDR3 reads CASSFVTGGVNEQFF. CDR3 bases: TGTGCCAGCAGTTTTGTGACGGGGGGGGTCAATGAGCAGTTCTTC.

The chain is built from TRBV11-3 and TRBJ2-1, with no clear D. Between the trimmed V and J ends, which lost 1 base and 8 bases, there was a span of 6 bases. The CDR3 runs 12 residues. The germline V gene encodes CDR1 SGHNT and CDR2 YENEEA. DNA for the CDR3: TGTGCCAGCAGCTTAGGGAGCGATGAGCAGTTCTTC. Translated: CASSLGSDEQFF.

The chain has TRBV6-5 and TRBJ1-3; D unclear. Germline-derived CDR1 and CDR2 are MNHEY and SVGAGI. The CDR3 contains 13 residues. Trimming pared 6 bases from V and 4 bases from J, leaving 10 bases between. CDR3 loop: CASRAGLGNTIYF. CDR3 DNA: TGTGCCAGCAGAGCCGGGTTAGGAAACACCATATATTTT.

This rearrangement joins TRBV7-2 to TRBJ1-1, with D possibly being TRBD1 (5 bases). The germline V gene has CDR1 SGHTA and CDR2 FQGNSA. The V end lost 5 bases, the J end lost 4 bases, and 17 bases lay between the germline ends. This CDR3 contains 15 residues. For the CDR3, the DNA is TGTGCCAGCAGCACCCAGGCAGGGTCGGGCACTGAAGCTTTCTTT. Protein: CASSTQAGSGTEAFF.

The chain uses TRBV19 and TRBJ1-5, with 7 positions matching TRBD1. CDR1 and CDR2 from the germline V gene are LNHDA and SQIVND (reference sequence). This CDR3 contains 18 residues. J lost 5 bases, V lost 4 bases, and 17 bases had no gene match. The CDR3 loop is CASSKTPKIDRVDQPQHF. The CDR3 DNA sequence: TGTGCCAGTAGTAAAACCCCAAAGATAGACAGGGTGGATCAGCCCCAGCATTTT.

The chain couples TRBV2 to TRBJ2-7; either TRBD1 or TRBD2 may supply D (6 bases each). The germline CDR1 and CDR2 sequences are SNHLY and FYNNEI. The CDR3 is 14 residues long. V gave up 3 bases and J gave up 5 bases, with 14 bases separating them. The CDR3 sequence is CASSEDGGPNEQYF. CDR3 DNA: TGTGCCAGCAGTGAGGATGGGGGGCCCAACGAGCAGTACTTC.

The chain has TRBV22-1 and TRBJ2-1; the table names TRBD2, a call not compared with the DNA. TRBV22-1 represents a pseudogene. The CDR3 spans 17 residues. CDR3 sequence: CPGSALDGREVCNEQFF. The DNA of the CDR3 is TGTCCTGGGAGCGCACTGGATGGGCGGGAGGTGTGCAATGAGCAGTTCTTC.

The CDR3 region is CASSYLAGETQYF. In nucleotides, the CDR3 is TGTGCCAGCAGCTACCTAGCGGGAGAGACCCAGTACTTC. This rearrangement joins TRBV9 to TRBJ2-5, with TRBD2 identical over 8 bases. The CDR3 is made up of 13 amino acids. V lost 4 bases, J lost 4 bases, and 3 bases stayed unmatched. The germline gives CDR1 SGDLS, CDR2 YYNGEE. Drawing the rest from reference TRBV9 and TRBJ2-5, the complete variable domain is DSGVTQTPKHLITATGQRVTLRCSPRSGDLSVYWYQQSLDQGLQFLIQYYNGEERAKGNILERFSAQQFPDLHSELNLSSLELGDSALYFCASSYLAGETQYFGPGTRLLVL.

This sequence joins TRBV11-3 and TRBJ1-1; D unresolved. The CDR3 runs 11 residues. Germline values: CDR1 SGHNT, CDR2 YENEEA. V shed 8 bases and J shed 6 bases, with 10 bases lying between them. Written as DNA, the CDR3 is TGTGCCAGCCACTCTGGCGCTGAAGCTTTCTTT. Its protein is CASHSGAEAFF.

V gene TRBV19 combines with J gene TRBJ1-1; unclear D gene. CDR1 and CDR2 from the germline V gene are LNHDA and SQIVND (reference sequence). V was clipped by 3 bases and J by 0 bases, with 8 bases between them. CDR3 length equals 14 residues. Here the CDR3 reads CASSINVMNTEAFF. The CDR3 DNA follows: TGTGCCAGTAGTATTAATGTCATGAACACTGAAGCTTTCTTT.

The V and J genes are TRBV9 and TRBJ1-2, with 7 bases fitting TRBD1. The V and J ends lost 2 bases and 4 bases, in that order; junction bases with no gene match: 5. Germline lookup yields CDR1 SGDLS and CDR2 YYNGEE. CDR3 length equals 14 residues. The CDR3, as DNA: TGTGCCAGCAGCGTTTCGGGGACAGCCTATGGCTACACCTTC. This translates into CASSVSGTAYGYTF.

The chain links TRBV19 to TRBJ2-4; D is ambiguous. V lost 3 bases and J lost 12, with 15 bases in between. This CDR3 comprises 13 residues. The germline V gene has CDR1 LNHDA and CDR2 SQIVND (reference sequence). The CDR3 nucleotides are TGTGCCAGTAGTATTGCTCCGTCTCCCACTCAGTACTTC. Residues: CASSIAPSPTQYF.

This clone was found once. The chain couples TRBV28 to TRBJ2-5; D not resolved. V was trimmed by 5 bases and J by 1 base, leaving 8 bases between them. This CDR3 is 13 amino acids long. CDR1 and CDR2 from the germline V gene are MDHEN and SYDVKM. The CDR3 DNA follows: TGTGCCAGCAGTCCGGGCCCCCAAGAGACCCAGTACTTC. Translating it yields CASSPGPQETQYF.

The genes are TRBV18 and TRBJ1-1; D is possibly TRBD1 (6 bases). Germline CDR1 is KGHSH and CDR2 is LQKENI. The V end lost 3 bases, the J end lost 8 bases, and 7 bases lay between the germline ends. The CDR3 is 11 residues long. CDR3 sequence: CASSPDREAFF. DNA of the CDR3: TGTGCCAGCTCACCCGACAGGGAAGCTTTCTTT.

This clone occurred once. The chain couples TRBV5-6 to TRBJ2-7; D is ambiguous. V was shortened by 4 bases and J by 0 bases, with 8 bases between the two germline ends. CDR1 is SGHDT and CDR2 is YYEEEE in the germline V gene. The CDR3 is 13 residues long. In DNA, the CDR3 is TGTGCCAGCAGCCGGGTGGACTCCTACGAGCAGTACTTC. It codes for CASSRVDSYEQYF.

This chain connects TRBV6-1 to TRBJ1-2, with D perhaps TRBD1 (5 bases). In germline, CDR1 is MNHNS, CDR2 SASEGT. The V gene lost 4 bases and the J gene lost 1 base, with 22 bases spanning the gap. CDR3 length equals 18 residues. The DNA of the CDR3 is TGTGCCAGCAGTGCCGCCATGTCCTGGGGGGGTTTTAACTATGGCTACACCTTC. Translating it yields CASSAAMSWGGFNYGYTF.